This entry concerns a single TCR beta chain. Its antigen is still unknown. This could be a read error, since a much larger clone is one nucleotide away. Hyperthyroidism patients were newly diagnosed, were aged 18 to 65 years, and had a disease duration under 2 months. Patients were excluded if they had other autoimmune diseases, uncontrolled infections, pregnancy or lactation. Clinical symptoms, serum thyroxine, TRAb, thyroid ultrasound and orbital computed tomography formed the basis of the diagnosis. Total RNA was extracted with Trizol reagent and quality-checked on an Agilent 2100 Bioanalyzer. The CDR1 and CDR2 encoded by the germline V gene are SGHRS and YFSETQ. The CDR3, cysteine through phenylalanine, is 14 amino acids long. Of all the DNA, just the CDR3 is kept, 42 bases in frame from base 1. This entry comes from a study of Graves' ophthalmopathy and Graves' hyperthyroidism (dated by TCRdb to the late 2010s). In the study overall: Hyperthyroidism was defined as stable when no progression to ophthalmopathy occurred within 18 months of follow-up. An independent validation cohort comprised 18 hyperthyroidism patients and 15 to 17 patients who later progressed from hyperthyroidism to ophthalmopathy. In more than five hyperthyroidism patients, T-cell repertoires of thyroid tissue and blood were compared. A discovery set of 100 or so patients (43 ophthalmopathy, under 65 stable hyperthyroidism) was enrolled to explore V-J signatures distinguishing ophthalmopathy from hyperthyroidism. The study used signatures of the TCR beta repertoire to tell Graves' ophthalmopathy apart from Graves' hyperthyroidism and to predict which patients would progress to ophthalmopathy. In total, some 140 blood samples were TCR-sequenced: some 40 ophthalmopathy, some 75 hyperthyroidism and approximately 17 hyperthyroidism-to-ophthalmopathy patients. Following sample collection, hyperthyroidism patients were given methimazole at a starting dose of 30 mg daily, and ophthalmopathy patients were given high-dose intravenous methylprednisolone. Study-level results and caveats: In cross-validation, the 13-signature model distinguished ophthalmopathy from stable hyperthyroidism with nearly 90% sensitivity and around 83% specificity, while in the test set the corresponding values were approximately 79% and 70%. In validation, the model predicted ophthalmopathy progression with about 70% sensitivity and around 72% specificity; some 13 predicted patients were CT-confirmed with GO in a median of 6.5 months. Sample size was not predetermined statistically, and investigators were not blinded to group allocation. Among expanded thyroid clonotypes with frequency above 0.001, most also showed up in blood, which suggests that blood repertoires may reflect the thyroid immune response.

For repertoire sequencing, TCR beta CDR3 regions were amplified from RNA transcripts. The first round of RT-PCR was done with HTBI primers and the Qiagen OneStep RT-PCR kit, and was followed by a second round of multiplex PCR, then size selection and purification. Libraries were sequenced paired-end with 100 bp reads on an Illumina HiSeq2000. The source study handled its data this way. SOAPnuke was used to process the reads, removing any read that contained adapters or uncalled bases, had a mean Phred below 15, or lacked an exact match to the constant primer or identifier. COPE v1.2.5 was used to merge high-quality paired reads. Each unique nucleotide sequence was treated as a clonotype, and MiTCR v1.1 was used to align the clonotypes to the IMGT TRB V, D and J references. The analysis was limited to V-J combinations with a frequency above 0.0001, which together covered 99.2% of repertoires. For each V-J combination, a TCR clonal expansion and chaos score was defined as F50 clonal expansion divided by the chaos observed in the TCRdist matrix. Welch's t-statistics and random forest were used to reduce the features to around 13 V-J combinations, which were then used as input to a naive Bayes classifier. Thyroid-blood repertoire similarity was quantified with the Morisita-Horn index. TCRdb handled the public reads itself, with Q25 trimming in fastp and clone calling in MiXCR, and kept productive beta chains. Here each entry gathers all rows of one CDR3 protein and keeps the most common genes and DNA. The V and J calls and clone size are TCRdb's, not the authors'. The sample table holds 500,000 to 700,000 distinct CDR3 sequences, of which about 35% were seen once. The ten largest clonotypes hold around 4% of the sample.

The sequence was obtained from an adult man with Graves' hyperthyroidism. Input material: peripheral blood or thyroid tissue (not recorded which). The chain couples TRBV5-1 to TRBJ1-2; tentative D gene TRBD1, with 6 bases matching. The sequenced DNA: TGCGCCAGCAGCTCCCAGACCGCCACCGGGGGCTGCACCTTC. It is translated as CASSSQTATGGCTF.